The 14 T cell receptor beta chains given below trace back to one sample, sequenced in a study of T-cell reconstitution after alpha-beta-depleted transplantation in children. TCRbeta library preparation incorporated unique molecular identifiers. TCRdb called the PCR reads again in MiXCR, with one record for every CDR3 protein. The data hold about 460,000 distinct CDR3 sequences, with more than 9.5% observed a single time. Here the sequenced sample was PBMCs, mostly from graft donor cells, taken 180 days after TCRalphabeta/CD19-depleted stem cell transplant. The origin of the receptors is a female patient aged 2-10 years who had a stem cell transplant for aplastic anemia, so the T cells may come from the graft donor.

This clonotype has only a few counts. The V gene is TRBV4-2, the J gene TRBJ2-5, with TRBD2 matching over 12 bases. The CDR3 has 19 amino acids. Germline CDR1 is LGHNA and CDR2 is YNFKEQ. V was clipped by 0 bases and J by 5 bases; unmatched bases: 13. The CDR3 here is CASSQEASGRAPRGETQYF. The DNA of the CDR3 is TGTGCCAGCAGCCAAGAGGCTAGCGGGAGGGCTCCCAGGGGGGAGACCCAGTACTTC.

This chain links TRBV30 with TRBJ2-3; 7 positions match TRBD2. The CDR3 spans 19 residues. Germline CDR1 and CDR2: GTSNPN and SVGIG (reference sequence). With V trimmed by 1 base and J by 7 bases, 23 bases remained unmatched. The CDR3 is CAWSGFPGLPLIWANTQYF. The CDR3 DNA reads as TGTGCCTGGAGTGGGTTTCCGGGACTACCACTCATCTGGGCAAATACGCAGTATTTT.

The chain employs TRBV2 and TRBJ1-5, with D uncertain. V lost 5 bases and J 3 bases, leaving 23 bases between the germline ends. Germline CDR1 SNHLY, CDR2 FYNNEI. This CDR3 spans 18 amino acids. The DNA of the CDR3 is TGTGCCAGCAGTTTTTCCGTGACATCAAACGGTTACAATCAGCCCCAGCATTTT. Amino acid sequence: CASSFSVTSNGYNQPQHF.

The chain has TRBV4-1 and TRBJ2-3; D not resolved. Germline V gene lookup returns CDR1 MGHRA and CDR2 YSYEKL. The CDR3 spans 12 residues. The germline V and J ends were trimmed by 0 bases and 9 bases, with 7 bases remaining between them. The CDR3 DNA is TGCGCCAGCAGCCAAGAAGTTGGGACGCAGTATTTT. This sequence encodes CASSQEVGTQYF.

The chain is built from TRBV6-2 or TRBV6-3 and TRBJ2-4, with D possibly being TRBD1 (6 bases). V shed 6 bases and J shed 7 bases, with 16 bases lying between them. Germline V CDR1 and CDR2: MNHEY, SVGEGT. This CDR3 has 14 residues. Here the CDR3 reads CASRTPLTGNIQYF. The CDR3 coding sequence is TGTGCCAGCAGAACCCCACTTACAGGGAACATTCAGTACTTC.

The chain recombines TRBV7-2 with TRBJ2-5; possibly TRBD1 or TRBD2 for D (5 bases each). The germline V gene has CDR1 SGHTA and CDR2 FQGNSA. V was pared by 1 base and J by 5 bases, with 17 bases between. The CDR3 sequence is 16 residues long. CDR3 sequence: CASSLGPPGQWETQYF. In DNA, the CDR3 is TGTGCCAGCAGCTTAGGGCCCCCGGGGCAGTGGGAGACCCAGTACTTC. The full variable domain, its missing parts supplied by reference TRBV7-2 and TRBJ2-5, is GAGVSQSPSNKVTEKGKDVELRCDPISGHTALYWYRQSLGQGLEFLIYFQGNSAPDKSGLPSDRFSAERTGGSVSTLTIQRTQQEDSAVYLCASSLGPPGQWETQYFGPGTRLLVL.

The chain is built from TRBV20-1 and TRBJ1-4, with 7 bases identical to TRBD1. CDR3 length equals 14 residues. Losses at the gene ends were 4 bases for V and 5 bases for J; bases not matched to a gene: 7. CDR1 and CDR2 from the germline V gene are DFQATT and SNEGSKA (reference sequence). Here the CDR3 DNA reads TGCAGTGCTACGAGGGGGCCGGCGAATGAAAAACTGTTTTTT. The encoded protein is CSATRGPANEKLFF.

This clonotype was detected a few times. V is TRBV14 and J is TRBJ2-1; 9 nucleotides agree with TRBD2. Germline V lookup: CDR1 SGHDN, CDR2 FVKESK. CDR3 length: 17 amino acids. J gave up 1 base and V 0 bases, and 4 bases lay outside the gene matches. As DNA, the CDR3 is TGTGCCAGCAGCCAAGATAGCGGGAGAAGGTCCTACAATGAGCAGTTCTTC. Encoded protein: CASSQDSGRRSYNEQFF.

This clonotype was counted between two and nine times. The CDR3 sequence: CASSSLWGAYEQYV. CDR3 coding DNA: TGTGCCAGCAGCTCATTATGGGGGGCCTACGAGCAGTACGTC. The V call is TRBV12-3 or TRBV12-4, the J call TRBJ2-7, with D possibly TRBD2 on 6 matching bases. CDR3 length: 14 amino acids. V shed 6 bases and J shed 2 bases, with 14 bases lying between them.

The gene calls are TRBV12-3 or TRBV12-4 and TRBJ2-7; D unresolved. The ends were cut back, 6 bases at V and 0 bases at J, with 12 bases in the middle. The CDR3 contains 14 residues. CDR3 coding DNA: TGTGCCAGCAGGGGATCTCTTAGCTCCTACGAGCAGTACTTC. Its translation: CASRGSLSSYEQYF.

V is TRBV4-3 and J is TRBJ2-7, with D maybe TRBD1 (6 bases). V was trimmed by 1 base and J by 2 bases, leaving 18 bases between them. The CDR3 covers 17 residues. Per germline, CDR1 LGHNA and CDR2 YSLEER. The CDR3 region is CASSQAHGTRGTYEQYF. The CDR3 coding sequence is TGCGCCAGCAGCCAAGCCCATGGGACAAGGGGGACCTACGAGCAGTACTTC.

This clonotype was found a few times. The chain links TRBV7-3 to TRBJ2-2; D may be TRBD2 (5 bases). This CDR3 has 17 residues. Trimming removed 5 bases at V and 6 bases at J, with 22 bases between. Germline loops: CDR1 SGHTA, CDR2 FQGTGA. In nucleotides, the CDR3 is TGTGCCAGCAGCCCCTCCCTGGGTGGGAAGGGAGCCGGGGAGCTGTTTTTT. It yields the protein CASSPSLGGKGAGELFF.

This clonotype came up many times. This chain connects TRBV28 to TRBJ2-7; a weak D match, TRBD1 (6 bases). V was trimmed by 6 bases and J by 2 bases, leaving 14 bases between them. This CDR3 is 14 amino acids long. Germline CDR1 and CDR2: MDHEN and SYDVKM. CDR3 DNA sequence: TGTGCCAGCAGGCGGACAGCCCATACCTACGAGCAGTACTTC. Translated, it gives CASRRTAHTYEQYF.

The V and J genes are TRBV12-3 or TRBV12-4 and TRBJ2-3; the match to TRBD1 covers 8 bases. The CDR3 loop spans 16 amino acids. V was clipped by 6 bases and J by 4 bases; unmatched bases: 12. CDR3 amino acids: CASSPALRGPADTQYF. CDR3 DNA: TGTGCCAGCAGCCCGGCCCTCAGGGGGCCCGCAGATACGCAGTATTTT.